This T cell receptor beta chain was documented in a study of blood T cell repertoires in COVID-19. Only in-frame clones appear in the TCRdb table, and some are missing; sequencing was by immunoSEQ multiplex PCR. The sample lists roughly 240,000 clones; roughly 88% were seen once. The CDR3 totals 14 residues. J lost 3 bases, V lost 3 bases, and 2 bases had no gene match. Germline V gene sequence: CDR1 KGHSH, CDR2 LQKENI. The V gene is TRBV18, the J gene TRBJ1-1; 9 positions agree with TRBD1. The sequence came from a woman aged 80 or older with COVID-19, enrolled during active disease. The sample taken for sequencing was peripheral blood. The CDR3 loop reads CASSPGQGYTEAFF. As DNA, the CDR3 is TGTGCCAGCTCACCGGGACAGGGATACACTGAAGCTTTCTTT.